Each of the 32 T cell receptor beta chains below was sequenced from the same sample in a study of blood T cell repertoires in COVID-19. This table comes from immunoSEQ multiplex PCR, and its TCRdb copy is limited to in-frame clones, with some not included. The sample contains roughly 160,000 clones, around 80% of which appear only once. Sequenced input: PBMCs or T cells enriched from blood (not recorded which). The receptors were sampled from a woman aged 60-75 years who had recovered from COVID-19.

This chain links TRBV11-2 with TRBJ1-3; tentative D call: TRBD1 (5 bases). The germline V gene has CDR1 SGHAT and CDR2 FQNNGV. The CDR3 contains 15 residues. The V gene lost 6 bases and the J gene lost 2 bases, with 14 bases spanning the gap. The CDR3 is CASSFIGGPGNTIYF. DNA of the CDR3: TGTGCCAGCAGTTTTATCGGGGGTCCTGGAAACACCATATATTTT.

A few counts support this clone. The chain couples TRBV27 to TRBJ1-2; a possible D gene is TRBD1 (6 bases). The germline CDR1 and CDR2 sequences are MNHEY and SMNVEV (reference sequence). This CDR3 region has 16 residues. Trimming stripped 1 base from V and 1 base from J, with 13 bases between. DNA for the CDR3: TGTGCCAGCAGTTTATGGGCAAGGGGGGGTAACTATGGCTACACCTTC. Amino acid sequence: CASSLWARGGNYGYTF.

The chain combines TRBV2 with TRBJ1-2; TRBD1 agrees at 7 bases. With V trimmed by 6 bases and J by 2 bases, 12 bases remained unmatched. Germline CDR1 and CDR2: SNHLY and FYNNEI. The CDR3 has 16 residues. The CDR3 region is CASSPGPGGRNYGYTF. In nucleotides, the CDR3 is TGTGCCAGCAGCCCGGGCCCAGGGGGACGAAACTATGGCTACACCTTC.

The chain links TRBV15 to TRBJ1-4; 11 bases match TRBD1. The J segment lost 4 bases and the V segment lost 6 bases, leaving 4 bases of the junction unmatched. Germline V gene sequence: CDR1 LNHNV, CDR2 YYDKDF (reference sequence). There are 15 residues in the CDR3. CDR3 in DNA: TGTGCCACCAGGGGGACAGGGGGATTTAATGAAAAACTGTTTTTT. It specifies CATRGTGGFNEKLFF.

The chain employs TRBV12-3 or TRBV12-4 and TRBJ1-4, with D unclear. Trimming stripped 10 bases from V and 3 bases from J, with 12 bases between. This CDR3 has 13 amino acids. In nucleotides, the CDR3 is TGTGCCATCTCTCCGGGTGCTAATGAAAAACTGTTTTTT. This sequence encodes CAISPGANEKLFF.

V and J are TRBV29-1 and TRBJ2-3; the D is unclear. Trimming removed 3 bases from V and 2 bases from J, with 3 bases in between. The CDR3 is 11 residues long. Germline lookup yields CDR1 SQVTM and CDR2 ANQGSEA. The DNA of the CDR3 is TGCAGCGTTGACAACACAGATACGCAGTATTTT. Protein product: CSVDNTDTQYF.

The chain uses TRBV6-1 and TRBJ2-7; 8 bases are shared with TRBD2. Germline CDR1 and CDR2: MNHNS and SASEGT. V trimming: 3 bases; J trimming: 4 bases; junction bases outside the gene matches: 14. The CDR3 length is 17 residues. The CDR3 nucleotides read TGTGCCAGCAGTGATCCTAGCTTAGCGGGACGAGAATACGAGCAGTACTTC. This encodes CASSDPSLAGREYEQYF.

The chain recombines TRBV6-1 with TRBJ1-2, with TRBD1 as a possible D gene (5 bases). This CDR3 region has 13 residues. The V gene's germline CDR1 is MNHNS and CDR2 SASEGT. Between the trimmed V and J ends, which lost 2 bases and 7 bases, there was a span of 11 bases. In DNA form, the CDR3 reads TGTGCCAGCAGTGAATCTTGGGGCAGTGGCTACACCTTC. Protein: CASSESWGSGYTF.

The chain carries TRBV6-2 or TRBV6-3 and TRBJ2-6; no definite D call. Trimming removed 5 bases at V and 0 bases at J, with 11 bases between. Germline loops: CDR1 MNHEY, CDR2 SVGEGT. This CDR3 has 16 residues. Here the CDR3 reads CASSQFLGSGANVLTF. CDR3 DNA: TGTGCCAGCAGTCAGTTTCTAGGCTCTGGGGCCAACGTCCTGACTTTC.

V gene TRBV5-1 combines with J gene TRBJ2-1, with a weak D call TRBD2 (6 bases). CDR3 size: 13 residues. The germline gives CDR1 SGHRS, CDR2 YFSETQ. V lost 3 bases and J lost 6, with 10 bases in between. The CDR3 is CASSSGTSNEQFF. DNA for the CDR3: TGCGCCAGCAGCTCCGGGACTTCCAATGAGCAGTTCTTC.

This chain uses TRBV6-5 with TRBJ1-1; maybe TRBD1 (5 bases). Germline CDR1 and CDR2: MNHEY and SVGAGI. The V end lost 7 bases, the J end lost 4 bases, and 13 bases lay between the germline ends. The CDR3 sequence is 13 residues long. CDR3 region: CASTNPGGTEAFF. The CDR3 region has the DNA TGTGCCAGCACCAACCCGGGGGGCACTGAAGCTTTCTTT.

This sequence joins TRBV5-1 and TRBJ2-3; D possibly corresponds to TRBD1 (6 bases). Per the germline V gene, CDR1 is SGHRS and CDR2 is YFSETQ. V dropped 4 bases and J dropped 3 bases, with 9 bases sitting between them. CDR3 length equals 13 residues. The DNA of the CDR3 is TGCGCCAGCAGCCCCGACAGGACAGATACGCAGTATTTT. It yields the protein CASSPDRTDTQYF.

This clone has just a few counts. This chain links TRBV12-5 with TRBJ1-1, with D uncertain. The CDR3 runs to 15 residues. The germline V gene encodes CDR1 LGHNT and CDR2 FRNRAP. Between the trimmed V and J ends, which lost 1 base and 4 bases, there was a span of 13 bases. CDR3 bases: TGTGCTAGTGGTTTGGCCCCTTGGGGAGGCACTGAAGCTTTCTTT. Protein sequence: CASGLAPWGGTEAFF.

This clone was seen a single time. The chain has TRBV7-2 and TRBJ2-7; possible D gene TRBD1, 7 bases. CDR1 and CDR2 (germline): SGHTA, FQGNSA. The CDR3 runs 14 residues. Trimming took 1 base from V and 3 from J, leaving 10 bases between them. The CDR3 is CASSLVQGGYEQYF. CDR3 DNA: TGTGCCAGCAGCTTAGTCCAGGGGGGCTACGAGCAGTACTTC.

This sequence joins TRBV7-8 and TRBJ1-1; 8 positions match TRBD1. CDR1 and CDR2 from the germline V gene are SGHVS and FQNEAQ. The CDR3 has 14 residues. V was clipped by 6 bases and J by 5 bases; unmatched bases: 8. The CDR3 DNA follows: TGTGCCAGCAGGGAGACAGGGGTGTATACTGAAGCTTTCTTT. Translation gives CASRETGVYTEAFF.

The J gene is TRBJ1-2, the V gene TRBV29-1, with D possibly matching TRBD1 (5 bases). CDR3 length: 14 residues. Trimming removed 8 bases from V and 3 bases from J, with 19 bases in between. The germline gives CDR1 SQVTM, CDR2 ANQGSEA. The CDR3 nucleotides read TGCAGCACCCGGGGGGGGATTGTTGACTATGGCTACACCTTC. Protein: CSTRGGIVDYGYTF.

The chain has TRBV5-4 and TRBJ2-5, with D unresolved. Per germline, CDR1 SGHNT and CDR2 YYREEE (reference sequence). Trimming cost V 3 bases and J 4 bases, with 13 bases left between them. The CDR3 length is 14 residues. The CDR3 coding sequence is TGTGCCAGCAGCTCAGCCAGCGACGGAGAGACCCAGTACTTC. It is translated as CASSSASDGETQYF. Full variable domain (remainder filled in from reference TRBV5-4 and TRBJ2-5): ETGVTQSPTHLIKTRGQQVTLRCSSQSGHNTVSWYQQALGQGPQFIFQYYREEENGRGNFPPRFSGLQFPNYSSELNVNALELDDSALYLCASSSASDGETQYFGPGTRLLVL.

The chain recombines TRBV4-2 with TRBJ2-7, with 8 bases lining up with TRBD2. The CDR3 sequence is 15 residues long. J was trimmed by 2 bases and V by 1 base; bases with no gene match: 4. The germline V gene encodes CDR1 LGHNA and CDR2 YNFKEQ. Written as DNA, the CDR3 is TGTGCCAGCAGCCAAGGCACTAGCGGTACCTACGAGCAGTACTTC. This sequence encodes CASSQGTSGTYEQYF.

The chain recombines TRBV18 with TRBJ1-6; 10 bases align to TRBD1. The CDR3 is 17 residues long. The germline CDR1 and CDR2 sequences are KGHSH and LQKENI. V was pared by 3 bases and J by 7 bases, with 9 bases of the junction left unmatched. As DNA, the CDR3 is TGTGCCAGCTCACCCGACAGGGGGCTAAGGAGAAATTCACCCCTCCACTTT. Translating it yields CASSPDRGLRRNSPLHF.

This clone has more than one count but fewer than ten. This rearrangement joins TRBV6-1 to TRBJ1-2; TRBD1 aligns across 9 bases. The CDR3 loop spans 16 amino acids. Germline loops: CDR1 MNHNS, CDR2 SASEGT. The ends lost 4 bases at V and 3 bases at J; junction bases unmatched: 9. The CDR3 is CASSGSPDRGDYGYTF. In DNA, the CDR3 is TGTGCCAGCAGTGGGTCGCCGGACAGGGGCGACTATGGCTACACCTTC.

In its sample, this clone was seen once. V usage is TRBV14 and J usage is TRBJ1-2; D is unresolved. The germline V gene has CDR1 SGHDN and CDR2 FVKESK. The CDR3 covers 12 residues. Trimming stripped 3 bases from V and 4 bases from J, with 6 bases between. The CDR3 protein is CASSQAGYGYTF. DNA of the CDR3: TGTGCCAGCAGCCAGGCAGGCTATGGCTACACCTTC.

The chain combines TRBV6-1 with TRBJ2-7; weak D call: TRBD2 (7 bases). Germline CDR1 reads MNHNS; CDR2 reads SASEGT. There are 13 residues in the CDR3. Trimming left V 2 bases short and J 6 bases short, with 11 bases between. In nucleotides, the CDR3 is TGTGCCAGCAGTGAACAGGGGAGGGGCGAGCAGTACTTC. Protein sequence: CASSEQGRGEQYF.

The rearrangement links TRBV6-5 to TRBJ1-3, with D uncertain. V was trimmed by 7 bases and J by 3 bases, leaving 7 bases between them. Looked up from germline, CDR1 is MNHEY and CDR2 is SVGAGI. The CDR3 spans 12 residues. The CDR3 loop reads CASTTDGNTIYF. The CDR3 DNA sequence: TGTGCCAGCACCACTGATGGAAACACCATATATTTT.

The gene calls are TRBV5-1 and TRBJ2-7, with TRBD1 identical over 7 bases. The length of the CDR3 is 16 residues. Germline values: CDR1 SGHRS, CDR2 YFSETQ. J was trimmed by 4 bases and V by 0 bases; bases with no gene match: 10. The DNA for the CDR3 is TGCGCCAGCAGCTTGGCCAACCCGACAGGGTGGTACGAGCAGTACTTC. Translating it yields CASSLANPTGWYEQYF.

The chain recombines TRBV19 with TRBJ2-5; perhaps TRBD2 as D (6 bases). Germline assignment: CDR1 LNHDA and CDR2 SQIVND (reference sequence). The CDR3 extends over 15 amino acids. Trimming took off 3 bases at V and 0 bases at J, with 11 bases between the two ends. The CDR3 nucleotides read TGTGCCAGTAGTATTCGGGACTGGTACCAAGAGACCCAGTACTTC. Translation: CASSIRDWYQETQYF.

The V gene is TRBV6-4, the J gene TRBJ1-5, with a weak D call TRBD1 (6 bases). There are 17 residues in the CDR3. V lost 5 bases, J lost 2 bases, and 19 bases lay in between. Germline V gene data show CDR1 as MRHNA and CDR2 as SNTAGT. As DNA, the CDR3 is TGTGCCAGCAGTCAGGACAAGGGGGTAAGGGGCAATCAGCCCCAGCATTTT. Translated: CASSQDKGVRGNQPQHF.

The rearrangement uses TRBV28 and TRBJ2-7, with 11 bases identical to TRBD1. CDR3 length equals 17 residues. The germline V gene has CDR1 MDHEN and CDR2 SYDVKM. The trim removed 5 bases at V and 4 bases at J, leaving 13 bases unmatched. CDR3 bases: TGTGCCAGCAGTAGAATTCTCCCCGGACAGGGGGCGTACGAGCAGTACTTC. Its protein is CASSRILPGQGAYEQYF. Full variable domain (remainder filled in from reference TRBV28 and TRBJ2-7): DVKVTQSSRYLVKRTGEKVFLECVQDMDHENMFWYRQDPGLGLRLIYFSYDVKMKEKGDIPEGYSVSREKKERFSLILESASTNQTSMYLCASSRILPGQGAYEQYFGPGTRLTVT.

The chain combines TRBV4-1 with TRBJ2-1, with 8 nucleotides matching TRBD2. Trimming cost V 0 bases and J 6 bases; bases outside gene matches: 13. CDR1 and CDR2 from the germline V gene are MGHRA and YSYEKL. The CDR3 is made up of 18 amino acids. CDR3 sequence reads: CASSQDLGLVAGTNEQFF. CDR3 coding DNA: TGCGCCAGCAGCCAAGACCTTGGTCTAGTAGCGGGGACCAATGAGCAGTTCTTC.

The chain has TRBV10-1 and TRBJ1-6, with unresolved D. This CDR3 region has 14 residues. V was clipped by 0 bases and J by 8 bases, with 8 bases between them. From germline, CDR1 is WNHNN and CDR2 SYGVQD (reference sequence). In DNA form, the CDR3 reads TGCGCCAGCAGTGAGTCGCGTCCGGATTCACCCCTCCACTTT. This gives the protein CASSESRPDSPLHF.

The rearrangement links TRBV18 to TRBJ2-1; 10 nucleotides match TRBD2. CDR1 KGHSH and CDR2 LQKENI come from the germline V gene. The trim removed 3 bases at V and 2 bases at J, leaving 4 bases unmatched. The length of the CDR3 is 16 residues. CDR3 sequence reads: CASSPFSGGAYNEQFF. The DNA of the CDR3 is TGTGCCAGCTCACCTTTCAGCGGGGGGGCCTACAATGAGCAGTTCTTC.

J is TRBJ2-5 and V is TRBV4-1, with 9 bases fitting TRBD1. This CDR3 region has 16 residues. V shed 3 bases, J shed 4 bases, and the junction held 9 bases outside the gene matches. Germline CDR1 reads MGHRA; CDR2 reads YSYEKL. The CDR3 reads CASSHADRGGRETQYF. Here the CDR3 DNA reads TGCGCCAGCAGCCATGCGGACAGGGGAGGTCGAGAGACCCAGTACTTC.

The chain carries TRBV7-9 and TRBJ1-1; 9 positions agree with TRBD1. The CDR3 has 15 residues. V shed 1 base and J 9 bases; nucleotides not matched to a gene: 9. Looked up from germline, CDR1 is SEHNR and CDR2 is FQNEAQ (reference sequence). The CDR3 here is CASSLGQGQGPKAFF. The CDR3 DNA sequence: TGTGCCAGCAGCTTAGGTCAGGGACAGGGACCTAAAGCTTTCTTT. The full variable domain, in which reference TRBV7-9 and TRBJ1-1 provide the parts outside the CDR3, is DTGVSQNPRHKITKRGQNVTFRCDPISEHNRLYWYRQTLGQGPEFLTYFQNEAQLEKSRLLSDRFSAERPKGSFSTLEIQRTEQGDSAMYLCASSLGQGQGPKAFFGQGTRLTVV.